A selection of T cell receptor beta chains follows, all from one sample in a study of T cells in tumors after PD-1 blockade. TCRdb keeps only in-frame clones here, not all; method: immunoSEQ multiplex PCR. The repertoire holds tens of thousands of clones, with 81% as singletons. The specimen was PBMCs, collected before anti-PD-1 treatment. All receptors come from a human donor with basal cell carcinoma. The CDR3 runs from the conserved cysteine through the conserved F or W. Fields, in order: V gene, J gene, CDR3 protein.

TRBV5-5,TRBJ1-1,CASSLRGYTEAFF
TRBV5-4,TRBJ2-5,CASSLAAGGGGETQYF
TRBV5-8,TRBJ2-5,CASSLPGLADQETQYF
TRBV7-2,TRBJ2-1,CASSLNGPGRGNEQFF
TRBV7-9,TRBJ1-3,CASSPQGSGNTIYF
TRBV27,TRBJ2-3,CASRNLAGGRDTQYF
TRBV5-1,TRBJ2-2,CASSLVGPRDRSTGELFF
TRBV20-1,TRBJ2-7,CSASSGGAYEQYF
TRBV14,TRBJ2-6,CASSRALPGANVLTF
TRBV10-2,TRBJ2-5,CANPQSQGQETQYF
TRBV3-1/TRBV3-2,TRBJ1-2,CASSRDRGQGYGYTF
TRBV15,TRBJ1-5,CATSRDQRFQGQPQHF
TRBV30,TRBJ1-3,CAWNPGGNTIYF
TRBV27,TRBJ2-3,CASSPDRATSTDTQYF
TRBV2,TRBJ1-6,CASSGGGTNSPLHF
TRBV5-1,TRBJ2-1,CASSLTPGQLYNEQFF
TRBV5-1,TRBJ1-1,CASSLAGTGGVTEAFF
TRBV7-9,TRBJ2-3,CASSLVGSGDTQYF
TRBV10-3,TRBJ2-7,CAISEETSGAYEQYF
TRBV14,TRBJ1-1,CASSHRRGFTEAFF
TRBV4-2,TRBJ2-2,CASSQDTDGTGELFF
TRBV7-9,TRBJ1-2,CASSLTGTGSNYGYTF